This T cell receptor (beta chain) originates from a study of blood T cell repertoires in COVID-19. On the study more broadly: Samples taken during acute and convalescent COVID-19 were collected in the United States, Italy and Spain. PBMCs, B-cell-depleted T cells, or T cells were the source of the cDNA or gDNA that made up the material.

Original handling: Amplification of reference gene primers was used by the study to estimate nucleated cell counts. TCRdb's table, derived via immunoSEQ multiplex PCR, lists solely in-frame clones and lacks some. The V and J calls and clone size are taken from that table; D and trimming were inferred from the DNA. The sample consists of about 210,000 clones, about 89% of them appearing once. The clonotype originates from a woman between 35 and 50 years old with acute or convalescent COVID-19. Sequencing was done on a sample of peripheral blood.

The CDR3 spells CASSLRQGWTDTQYF. CDR3 DNA sequence: TGTGCCAGCAGCTTACGGCAGGGGTGGACAGATACGCAGTATTTT. This chain connects TRBV7-6 to TRBJ2-3, with D perhaps matching TRBD1 (6 bases). This CDR3 spans 15 amino acids. Trimming removed 2 bases from V and 3 bases from J, with 12 bases in between. The germline gives CDR1 SGHVS, CDR2 FNYEAQ.